This entry lists 21 T cell receptor beta chains sequenced from one sample in a study of technical replicates of blood from a few donors. TCRdb's copy holds only in-frame clones and misses some; the assay was immunoSEQ multiplex PCR. In the table there are some 70,000 clones, about 97% of which are singletons. Sample: T cells isolated from PBMCs. The receptor source for this set is a human donor in good health.

V and J are TRBV10-1 and TRBJ2-7; 8 bases map to TRBD2. The CDR3 loop spans 12 amino acids. After removal of 6 bases from V and 5 bases from J, the junction contained 3 bases not matched to a gene. The V gene's germline CDR1 is WNHNN and CDR2 SYGVQD (reference sequence). CDR3 amino acids: CASSNGRDEQYF. The CDR3 bases are TGCGCCAGCAGCAACGGGAGGGACGAGCAGTACTTC.

J is TRBJ1-2 and V is TRBV7-2; D call uncertain. CDR3 length equals 14 residues. The V gene's germline CDR1 is SGHTA and CDR2 FQGNSA. Trimming pared 1 base from V and 0 bases from J, leaving 6 bases between. The CDR3 coding sequence is TGTGCCAGCAGCTTAGAAACAGCTAACTATGGCTACACCTTC. Translation: CASSLETANYGYTF.

The J gene is TRBJ1-2, the V gene TRBV30; tentative D call: TRBD1 (6 bases). With 1 base removed from V and 6 bases from J, the gap between germline ends came to 15 bases. The germline gives CDR1 GTSNPN, CDR2 SVGIG (reference sequence). This CDR3 has 14 residues. This CDR3 reads CAWSGARGGNGYTF. CDR3 sequence (DNA): TGTGCCTGGAGTGGAGCGAGGGGGGGAAATGGCTACACCTTC.

The chain employs TRBV27 and TRBJ1-1; D is uncertain. Germline V gene sequence: CDR1 MNHEY, CDR2 SMNVEV (reference sequence). Trimming left V 3 bases short and J 2 bases short, with 7 bases between. This CDR3 spans 13 amino acids. The CDR3 sequence: CASSLFPNTEAFF. The CDR3 DNA follows: TGTGCCAGCAGTTTGTTCCCAAACACTGAAGCTTTCTTT.

The V and J genes are TRBV18 and TRBJ2-4, with a tentative D call TRBD1 (5 bases). The CDR3 consists of 15 residues. Germline loops: CDR1 KGHSH, CDR2 LQKENI. The ends were cut back, 4 bases at V and 0 bases at J, with 10 bases in the middle. The CDR3: CASSRKGLAKNIQYF. DNA of the CDR3: TGTGCCAGCTCACGAAAGGGGCTAGCCAAAAACATTCAGTACTTC.

This chain connects TRBV10-3 to TRBJ1-1; the match to TRBD1 covers 10 bases. The CDR3 runs 15 residues. The junction had 5 bases not matched to a gene; V was cut back by 7 bases and J by 0 bases. CDR1 is ENHRY, CDR2 SYGVKD, per germline. CDR3 sequence: CAITKTGGMNTEAFF. The CDR3 DNA follows: TGTGCCATCACTAAGACAGGGGGCATGAACACTGAAGCTTTCTTT.

The chain uses TRBV27 and TRBJ1-4, with a tentative D call TRBD1 (5 bases). The germline gives CDR1 MNHEY, CDR2 SMNVEV (reference sequence). The CDR3 has 14 amino acids. V shed 7 bases and J shed 3 bases, with 12 bases lying between them. The CDR3 loop is CASKRGGSNEKLFF. For the CDR3, the DNA is TGTGCCAGCAAAAGGGGAGGATCTAATGAAAAACTGTTTTTT.

The chain employs TRBV4-3 and TRBJ2-3; 8 bases are shared with TRBD2. The J segment lost 4 bases and the V segment lost 2 bases, leaving 5 bases of the junction unmatched. The CDR3 loop spans 15 amino acids. Per the germline V gene, CDR1 is LGHNA and CDR2 is YSLEER. This CDR3 reads CASSQNLLAADTQYF. The CDR3 bases are TGCGCCAGCAGCCAAAACCTACTAGCGGCAGATACGCAGTATTTT.

This sequence joins TRBV6-1 and TRBJ1-1; D gene unclear. The germline V gene encodes CDR1 MNHNS and CDR2 SASEGT. Trimming pared 3 bases from V and 5 bases from J, leaving 7 bases between. The CDR3 contains 12 residues. CDR3: CASSDRGTEAFF. The CDR3, as DNA: TGTGCCAGCAGTGACCGAGGGACTGAAGCTTTCTTT.

J is TRBJ1-5 and V is TRBV27; D remains ambiguous. In germline, CDR1 is MNHEY, CDR2 SMNVEV (reference sequence). The length of the CDR3 is 14 residues. V lost 3 bases to trimming and J lost 0 bases, with 6 bases between them. This CDR3 is CASSFYYSNQPQHF. DNA of the CDR3: TGTGCCAGCAGTTTTTATTATAGCAATCAGCCCCAGCATTTT.

The chain has TRBV6-5 and TRBJ2-7; 8 nucleotides line up with TRBD2. The CDR3 is made up of 13 amino acids. The J segment lost 4 bases and the V segment lost 7 bases, leaving 6 bases of the junction unmatched. Germline CDR1 and CDR2: MNHEY and SVGAGI. The CDR3, as DNA: TGTGCCAGCAAGCGGGAGTCCACATACGAGCAGTACTTC. This gives the protein CASKRESTYEQYF.

V and J are TRBV4-1 and TRBJ1-4; 9 positions match TRBD1. The CDR3 spans 14 residues. Germline V gene sequence: CDR1 MGHRA, CDR2 YSYEKL. Losses at the gene ends were 4 bases for V and 8 bases for J; bases not matched to a gene: 5. The CDR3 DNA sequence: TGCGCCAGCAGCCCCCGGACAGGGGACGAAAAACTGTTTTTT. Translated: CASSPRTGDEKLFF.

The rearrangement joins TRBV11-3 to TRBJ1-4; D might be TRBD1 (5 bases). The CDR3 runs 16 residues. Trimming left V 5 bases short and J 0 bases short, with 13 bases between. The germline CDR1 and CDR2 sequences are SGHNT and YENEEA. CDR3 sequence reads: CASSPRRDPTNEKLFF. The CDR3 nucleotides are TGTGCCAGCAGCCCAAGGAGGGACCCAACTAATGAAAAACTGTTTTTT. Full variable domain (rest looked up from reference TRBV11-3 and TRBJ1-4): EAGVVQSPRYKIIEKKQPVAFWCNPISGHNTLYWYLQNLGQGPELLIRYENEEAVDDSQLPKDRFSAERLKGVDSTLKIQPAELGDSAVYLCASSPRRDPTNEKLFFGSGTQLSVL.

The chain combines TRBV2 with TRBJ2-5; maybe TRBD2 (6 bases). The germline V gene encodes CDR1 SNHLY and CDR2 FYNNEI. The length of the CDR3 is 15 residues. Trimming left V 4 bases short and J 5 bases short, with 17 bases between. DNA for the CDR3: TGTGCCAGCAGTGGGCAAGCTTCAGGGAGGGAGACCCAGTACTTC. Residues: CASSGQASGRETQYF.

This clone was recorded once. This chain links TRBV11-3 with TRBJ2-3; 7 bases match TRBD2. Germline-derived CDR1 and CDR2 are SGHNT and YENEEA. CDR3 length: 15 amino acids. The ends lost 6 bases at V and 4 bases at J; junction bases unmatched: 10. CDR3 nucleotide sequence: TGTGCCAGCAGTCAGGGTAGCGGGCGCTCAGATACGCAGTATTTT. Protein sequence: CASSQGSGRSDTQYF.

V and J are TRBV28 and TRBJ1-4; 9 bases line up with TRBD1. Germline V CDR1 and CDR2: MDHEN, SYDVKM. CDR3 length: 14 amino acids. V lost 3 bases and J lost 7; bases outside the gene matches: 3. CDR3 amino acids: CASSFGTGLEKLFF. The CDR3, as DNA: TGTGCCAGCAGTTTCGGGACAGGGCTTGAAAAACTGTTTTTT.

The chain is built from TRBV5-4 and TRBJ2-7, with 7 bases matching TRBD1. The germline gives CDR1 SGHNT, CDR2 YYREEE (reference sequence). V was clipped by 1 base and J by 5 bases; unmatched bases: 9. The CDR3 is 15 residues long. CDR3 sequence: CASSLRYRGSNEQYF. CDR3 DNA sequence: TGTGCCAGCAGCTTGAGATACAGGGGTAGTAACGAGCAGTACTTC.

The sample holds one count of this clone. The V gene is TRBV28, the J gene TRBJ1-5, with D unresolved. This CDR3 spans 15 amino acids. Germline CDR1 is MDHEN and CDR2 is SYDVKM. V shed 1 base and J shed 5 bases, with 12 bases lying between them. CDR3 residues: CASSLSPPGDQPQHF. The CDR3 nucleotides read TGTGCCAGCAGTTTATCCCCCCCCGGGGATCAGCCCCAGCATTTT.

The chain couples TRBV7-8 to TRBJ1-1, with D hard to call. Germline CDR1 is SGHVS and CDR2 is FQNEAQ. V was pared by 0 bases and J by 2 bases, with 7 bases between. The CDR3 is 14 residues long. The CDR3 region is CASSLAKPNTEAFF. CDR3 bases: TGTGCCAGCAGCTTAGCGAAGCCAAACACTGAAGCTTTCTTT.

This chain joins TRBV18 and TRBJ2-7; TRBD2 matches at 7 bases. The V and J ends lost 8 bases and 2 bases, in that order; junction bases with no gene match: 9. CDR3 length equals 14 residues. The V gene's germline CDR1 is KGHSH and CDR2 LQKENI. The CDR3 here is CASTTSPTTYEQYF. DNA of the CDR3: TGTGCCAGCACGACTAGCCCCACTACCTACGAGCAGTACTTC.

The CDR3 coding sequence is TGTGCCAGCAGCTTCGAGGAGGGGTATGGCTACACCTTC. The encoded protein is CASSFEEGYGYTF. V gene TRBV7-2 combines with J gene TRBJ1-2; possible D gene TRBD1, 5 bases. V gave up 3 bases and J gave up 5 bases, with 10 bases separating them. There are 13 residues in the CDR3. Germline assignment: CDR1 SGHTA and CDR2 FQGNSA.